This paragraph covers one T cell receptor (beta chain) sequence. Its cognate antigen is unknown. The entry originates in a study of shared clonotypes between healthy human individuals. The table came from immunoSEQ multiplex PCR; TCRdb's copy has only in-frame clones and leaves some out. The sample consists of about 1.9 million clones, 85% to 95% of them appearing once. Points from the study as a whole: Rarefaction showed sorted-subset sequencing was incomplete despite large depth.

Naive CD8 cells lacked CD45RO, underwent positive selection for CCR7 and left out terminally differentiated effector memory CD45RA+ cells. The sequenced sample consisted of naive CD8+ T cells from PBMCs. The clonotype originates from a man younger than 35 in good health. Some clones in this sample may be carry-over from other donors' samples.

CDR3 region: CAISESAAYSYNEQFF. CDR3 in DNA: TGTGCCATCAGTGAGTCAGCCGCCTACTCCTACAATGAGCAGTTCTTC. The gene calls are TRBV10-3 and TRBJ2-1; D is undetermined. The length of the CDR3 is 16 residues. Germline-derived CDR1 and CDR2 are ENHRY and SYGVKD. V lost 0 bases and J 0 bases, leaving 9 bases between the germline ends.